The rows below give T cell receptor beta chains drawn from one sample of a study of shared clonotypes between healthy human individuals. Profiled with immunoSEQ multiplex PCR; TCRdb holds only in-frame clones, not every one. This sample has over 950,000 clones, with about 80% found just once. Specimen: memory CD4+ T cells from PBMCs. These receptor sequences come from a man aged 18 to 29 in good health. Some clones in this sample may be carry-over from other donors' samples. CDR3s include the opening cysteine and the closing phenylalanine or tryptophan. Each record gives: V gene, J gene, clone size, D gene, CDR3 DNA, CDR3 protein. The D gene is left open where the match is weak. Expanded clones get a size class; other rows say once, few or many, or leave the size out.

V: TRBV5-5
J: TRBJ2-3
size: -
D: -
DNA: TGTGCCAGCAGCTTTGAGGACTTAAGCACAGATACGCAGTATTTT
CDR3: CASSFEDLSTDTQYF

V: TRBV11-2
J: TRBJ2-3
size: -
D: -
DNA: TGTGCCAGCAGCTTAATGACAGTCACAGATACGCAGTATTTT
CDR3: CASSLMTVTDTQYF

V: TRBV27
J: TRBJ2-3
size: -
D: TRBD2
DNA: TGTGCCAGCAGTTCCCTGGCAGCGGGAATTGAGCTTACGCAGTATTTT
CDR3: CASSSLAAGIELTQYF

V: TRBV27
J: TRBJ1-5
size: -
D: -
DNA: TGTGCCAGCAGTTTTGGAGGAAGCAATCAGCCCCAGCATTTT
CDR3: CASSFGGSNQPQHF

V: TRBV7-8
J: TRBJ2-1
size: -
D: TRBD2
DNA: TGTGCCAGCAGCTTAGGGACTAGCGGGAACAATGAGCAGTTCTTC
CDR3: CASSLGTSGNNEQFF

V: TRBV28
J: TRBJ2-7
size: -
D: TRBD1
DNA: TGTGCCAGCAGTCCCGACAGGGGGCAGCAGTACTTC
CDR3: CASSPDRGQQYF

V: TRBV5-1
J: TRBJ1-5
size: once
D: -
DNA: TGCGCCAGCAGCTTTTCAGGGTATCAGCCCCAGCATTTT
CDR3: CASSFSGYQPQHF

V: TRBV18
J: TRBJ2-7
size: -
D: -
DNA: TGTGCCAGCTCACCATCAAAAATGGCCTACGAGCAGTACTTC
CDR3: CASSPSKMAYEQYF

V: TRBV4-1
J: TRBJ2-2
size: -
D: -
DNA: TGCGCCAGCAGCCCCCTCGTGACGGGAGTCGGCGGGGAGCTGTTTTTT
CDR3: CASSPLVTGVGGELFF

V: TRBV6-6
J: TRBJ1-2
size: -
D: -
DNA: TGTGCCAGCAGAGACGGGGGGCAGAGAGGCTACACCTTC
CDR3: CASRDGGQRGYTF

V: TRBV28
J: TRBJ1-1
size: -
D: -
DNA: TGTGCCAGCAGCTCACCCGCTTTGAACACTGAAGCTTTCTTT
CDR3: CASSSPALNTEAFF

V: TRBV7-2
J: TRBJ2-1
size: -
D: TRBD2
DNA: TGTGCCAGCAGCTTAGCCGGCGGGAGGGGCAATGAGCAGTTCTTC
CDR3: CASSLAGGRGNEQFF

V: TRBV21-1
J: TRBJ1-5
size: -
D: -
DNA: TGTGCCAACTGGGAGGGTTGGAGGCCCCGGGGCGTATGGGACAATCAGCCCCAGCATTTT
CDR3: CANWEGWRPRGVWDNQPQHF

V: TRBV9
J: TRBJ2-3
size: -
D: -
DNA: TGTGCCAGCAGCCCCCGACAGGGCACAGATACGCAGTATTTT
CDR3: CASSPRQGTDTQYF

V: TRBV19
J: TRBJ1-4
size: -
D: -
DNA: TGTGCCAGTCGATTTCAGTTTTCAGATGAAAAACTGTTTTTT
CDR3: CASRFQFSDEKLFF

V: TRBV2
J: TRBJ2-3
size: -
D: -
DNA: TGTGCCACTGAATGGGGGGACGGCACAGATACGCAGTATTTT
CDR3: CATEWGDGTDTQYF

V: TRBV6-1
J: TRBJ1-4
size: -
D: -
DNA: TGTGCCAGCAGTGACCAAAATAATGAAAAACTGTTTTTT
CDR3: CASSDQNNEKLFF

V: TRBV11-2
J: TRBJ1-2
size: few
D: TRBD1
DNA: TGTGCCAGCAGCTCTAACCGGGACAGGGATGGCTACACCTTC
CDR3: CASSSNRDRDGYTF

V: TRBV4-3
J: TRBJ2-2
size: -
D: TRBD1
DNA: TGCGCCAGCAGCCAAGGGACAGGAAACACCGGGGAGCTGTTTTTT
CDR3: CASSQGTGNTGELFF

V: TRBV6-1
J: TRBJ2-3
size: once
D: -
DNA: TGTGCCAGCAGTGTCGTGGGGGGACGGTCGACAGATACGCAGTATTTT
CDR3: CASSVVGGRSTDTQYF

V: TRBV29-1
J: TRBJ2-1
size: once
D: -
DNA: TGCAGCGTTGAAGATTCTGGGATGGGAAGTGAGCAGTTCTTC
CDR3: CSVEDSGMGSEQFF

V: TRBV29-1
J: TRBJ1-2
size: -
D: -
DNA: TGCAGCGTTGCCTGGGCAGGCTATGGCTACACCTTC
CDR3: CSVAWAGYGYTF

V: TRBV6-1
J: TRBJ2-5
size: -
D: TRBD1
DNA: TGTGCCAGCAGTGAAGCGGGGACAGGGGGAGCGGAGACCCAGTACTTC
CDR3: CASSEAGTGGAETQYF

V: TRBV2
J: TRBJ2-1
size: -
D: -
DNA: TGTGCCAGCAGCCTGGGCTCCTACAATGAGCAGTTCTTC
CDR3: CASSLGSYNEQFF

V: TRBV10-3
J: TRBJ2-3
size: -
D: TRBD1
DNA: TGTGCCATCAGTAGAGAGGGGGCTAGCACAGATACGCAGTATTTT
CDR3: CAISREGASTDTQYF

V: TRBV27
J: TRBJ1-2
size: -
D: TRBD1
DNA: TGTGCCAGCAGTACCGGACAGGGGGCCGACTATGGCTACACCTTC
CDR3: CASSTGQGADYGYTF

V: TRBV6-4
J: TRBJ2-5
size: -
D: -
DNA: TGTGCCAGCAGTGACTTACTCAGGCTCCAAGAGACCCAGTACTTC
CDR3: CASSDLLRLQETQYF

V: TRBV7-3
J: TRBJ1-1
size: -
D: TRBD1
DNA: TGTGCCAGCAGCCTTCGACAGGGCACTGAAGCTTTCTTT
CDR3: CASSLRQGTEAFF

V: TRBV29-1
J: TRBJ1-2
size: -
D: TRBD1
DNA: TGCAGCGTTGAAGTTCAACAGGGGAACCCGTTCTATGGCTACACCTTC
CDR3: CSVEVQQGNPFYGYTF

V: TRBV30
J: TRBJ1-2
size: -
D: TRBD1
DNA: TGTGCCTGGAGCAGACAGGGGTATGGCTACACCTTC
CDR3: CAWSRQGYGYTF

V: TRBV5-6
J: TRBJ2-1
size: -
D: -
DNA: TGTGCCAGCAGCTTGGTTGGGCGACCCAACAATGAGCAGTTCTTC
CDR3: CASSLVGRPNNEQFF

V: TRBV30
J: TRBJ1-2
size: -
D: TRBD1
DNA: TGTGCCTGGAGTGTCGGGGACAGCTATGGCTACACCTTC
CDR3: CAWSVGDSYGYTF

V: TRBV6-6
J: TRBJ2-7
size: -
D: TRBD1
DNA: TGTGCCAGCGGGTGGCAGGGGGCCGTCGAGCAGTACTTC
CDR3: CASGWQGAVEQYF

V: TRBV5-4
J: TRBJ1-2
size: -
D: -
DNA: TGTGCCAGCAGCTTGGACTCTGACTATGGCTACACCTTC
CDR3: CASSLDSDYGYTF

V: TRBV28
J: TRBJ1-2
size: -
D: -
DNA: TGTGCCAGCAAGACAAGCTATGGCTACACCTTC
CDR3: CASKTSYGYTF

V: TRBV7-8
J: TRBJ1-2
size: -
D: TRBD1
DNA: TGTGCCAGCAGCCCACCGGAGGGACAGACATTCTATGGCTACACCTTC
CDR3: CASSPPEGQTFYGYTF

V: TRBV14
J: TRBJ1-3
size: -
D: -
DNA: TGTGCCAGCAGCCAAGAACGGCTTCGTGGAAACACCATATATTTT
CDR3: CASSQERLRGNTIYF

V: TRBV6-1
J: TRBJ2-4
size: -
D: TRBD2
DNA: TGTGCCAGCAGTGAATATGCGGGAGGGCCCAACATTCAGTACTTC
CDR3: CASSEYAGGPNIQYF

V: TRBV4-1
J: TRBJ2-3
size: many
D: TRBD2
DNA: TGCGCCAGCAGCCAAGTGCTTGTGCGGGAGGGAACAGATACGCAGTATTTT
CDR3: CASSQVLVREGTDTQYF

V: TRBV4-3
J: TRBJ2-3
size: -
D: -
DNA: TGCGCCAGCAGCCAAGAGCCGACTAGGGGGAATACGCAGTATTTT
CDR3: CASSQEPTRGNTQYF

V: TRBV18
J: TRBJ1-4
size: -
D: -
DNA: TGTGCCAGCTCACCAAGAGGGAACACTAATGAAAAACTGTTTTTT
CDR3: CASSPRGNTNEKLFF

V: TRBV29-1
J: TRBJ1-1
size: -
D: -
DNA: TGCAGCGTCGCCCGACAGATCAACACTGAAGCTTTCTTT
CDR3: CSVARQINTEAFF

V: TRBV6-1
J: TRBJ2-7
size: -
D: -
DNA: TGTGCCAGCAGTGAAGCGGGTGACTCCTACGAGCAGTACTTC
CDR3: CASSEAGDSYEQYF

V: TRBV30
J: TRBJ1-2
size: few
D: -
DNA: TGTGCCTGGAGTGGCCACAGGGATGGCTACACCTTC
CDR3: CAWSGHRDGYTF

V: TRBV28
J: TRBJ1-5
size: -
D: -
DNA: TGTGCCAGCGAAAAGGGGGGCAGGGGCCACAATCAGCCCCAGCATTTT
CDR3: CASEKGGRGHNQPQHF

V: TRBV30
J: TRBJ1-6
size: -
D: -
DNA: TGTGCCTGGACCCCAGGGTTTAATTCACCCCTCCACTTT
CDR3: CAWTPGFNSPLHF

V: TRBV11-2
J: TRBJ1-2
size: -
D: -
DNA: TGTGCCAGCAGCCAGGGTCGGTCCCACTATGGCTACACCTTC
CDR3: CASSQGRSHYGYTF